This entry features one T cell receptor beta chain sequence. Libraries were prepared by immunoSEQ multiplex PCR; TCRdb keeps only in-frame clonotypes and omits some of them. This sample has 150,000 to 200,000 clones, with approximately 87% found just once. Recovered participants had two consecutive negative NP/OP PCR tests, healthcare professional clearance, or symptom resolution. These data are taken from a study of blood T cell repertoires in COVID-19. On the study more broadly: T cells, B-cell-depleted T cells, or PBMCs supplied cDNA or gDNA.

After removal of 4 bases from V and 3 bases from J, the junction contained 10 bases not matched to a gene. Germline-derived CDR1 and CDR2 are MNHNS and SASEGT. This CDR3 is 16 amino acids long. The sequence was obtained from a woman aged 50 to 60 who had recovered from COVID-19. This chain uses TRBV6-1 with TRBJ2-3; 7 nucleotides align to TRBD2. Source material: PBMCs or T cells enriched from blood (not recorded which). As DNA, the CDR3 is TGTGCCAGCAGTGGGACTGGCGGGAGTGGTACAGATACGCAGTATTTT. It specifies CASSGTGGSGTDTQYF.